Presented here are 5 T cell receptor beta chains from one specimen sequenced in a study of blood T cells in healthy people across ages. The second PCR ran roughly 7 to 12 cycles with a sample-barcoded 5' primer and J-beta primers. TCRdb recomputed calls from the 5' RACE reads with MiXCR, one row per CDR3 protein. The repertoire holds about 620,000 distinct CDR3 sequences, with roughly 20% as singletons. Sequenced: blood. Receptors originate from a man between 65 and 85 years old in good health.

This chain connects TRBV5-6 to TRBJ1-2; D is perhaps TRBD1 (6 bases). Trimming removed 3 bases from V and 4 bases from J, with 10 bases in between. This CDR3 is built from 13 residues. Germline CDR1 and CDR2: SGHDT and YYEEEE. The CDR3 nucleotides are TGTGCCAGCAGCTATACAGGGAGCTATGGCTACACCTTC. The encoded protein is CASSYTGSYGYTF.

This clonotype was picked up a small number of times. The rearrangement uses TRBV18 and TRBJ1-1, with 9 nucleotides matching TRBD1. The trim removed 6 bases at V and 5 bases at J, leaving 7 bases unmatched. From germline, CDR1 is KGHSH and CDR2 LQKENI. The CDR3 length is 14 residues. The CDR3 region has the DNA TGTGCCAGCTCTGAAGGACAGGGGAGAACTGAAGCTTTCTTT. Protein: CASSEGQGRTEAFF.

The chain uses TRBV29-1 and TRBJ1-1; D is undetermined. Germline values: CDR1 SQVTM, CDR2 ANQGSEA. Trimming cost V 0 bases and J 4 bases, with 3 bases left between them. The length of the CDR3 is 11 residues. CDR3 DNA sequence: TGCAGCGTTGAAGAGCGCACTGAAGCTTTCTTT. Protein sequence: CSVEERTEAFF.

The chain uses TRBV7-2 and TRBJ2-7; 9 nucleotides align to TRBD2. This CDR3 is 17 amino acids long. Losses at the gene ends were 0 bases for V and 0 bases for J; bases not matched to a gene: 6. CDR1 is SGHTA, CDR2 FQGNSA, per germline. CDR3 in DNA: TGTGCCAGCAGCTTAGCGGGACTAGCAGAAGTCTCCTACGAGCAGTACTTC. Translated, it gives CASSLAGLAEVSYEQYF.

Remarks on this clonotype: Just one base apart from a much larger clone, this may be a read error. The V gene is TRBV29-1, the J gene TRBJ2-5; possibly TRBD1 for D (6 bases). Germline V lookup: CDR1 SQVTM, CDR2 ANQGSEA. The CDR3 is 13 amino acids. The V end was cut by 4 bases, the J end by 7 bases, with 16 bases between. This chain's CDR3 is CSVVTGRRGTQYF. In nucleotides, the CDR3 is TGCAGCGTTGTTACAGGGCGACGAGGGACCCAGTACTTC.